The sequence of this T cell receptor beta chain was determined in a study of Graves' ophthalmopathy and Graves' hyperthyroidism. This clonotype occurred many times. Amplification targeted the TCR beta CDR3 regions, with RNA transcripts as the source material. Following a first-round RT-PCR that used HTBI primers, a second-round multiplex PCR was carried out. TCRdb passed the multiplex PCR reads through MiXCR, listing each CDR3 protein once. Of hundreds of thousands of distinct CDR3 sequences in the sample, approximately 40% were seen once. V dropped 0 bases and J dropped 8 bases, with 5 bases sitting between them. CDR1 and CDR2 (germline): SEHNR, FQNEAQ (reference sequence). The CDR3 covers 12 residues.

The chain uses TRBV7-9 and TRBJ1-3; D gene ambiguous. The clonotype comes from an adult man with Graves' ophthalmopathy. The sample consisted of peripheral blood. The CDR3 region has the DNA TGTGCCAGCAGCTTAGCGCGGGACACCATATATTTT. Translated: CASSLARDTIYF.